This TCR beta chain was recorded in a study of Ad26.COV2.S vaccination and SARS-CoV-2 variants. Trimming took off 4 bases at V and 2 bases at J, with 18 bases between the two ends. Germline CDR1 is SEHNR and CDR2 is FQNEAQ (reference sequence). The CDR3 covers 17 residues. Indicated treatment: some 19 received Ad26.COV2.S at low or high dose, single or two shots; 5 received placebo; per-sample allocation not given. Sampling was done on day 63 after the first vaccine or placebo injection. Vaccine was an Ad26 vector expressing Wuhan-strain SARS-CoV-2 spike. Clones were sequenced by immunoSEQ multiplex PCR, and TCRdb holds only the in-frame ones, with some missing. The repertoire holds about 480,000 clones, around 88% seen once, with roughly 13% in the top ten.

The genes are TRBV7-9 and TRBJ1-5; maybe TRBD1 (5 bases). The sequence was obtained from a person between 18 and 65 years old who received the Ad26.COV2.S COVID-19 vaccine or a placebo. The sample consisted of peripheral blood, taken in a trial of Ad26.COV2.S vaccine versus placebo. CDR3 sequence (DNA): TGTGCCAGCAGCTACATACGGCTGACAGTAGGCAATCAGCCCCAGCATTTT. Protein: CASSYIRLTVGNQPQHF.